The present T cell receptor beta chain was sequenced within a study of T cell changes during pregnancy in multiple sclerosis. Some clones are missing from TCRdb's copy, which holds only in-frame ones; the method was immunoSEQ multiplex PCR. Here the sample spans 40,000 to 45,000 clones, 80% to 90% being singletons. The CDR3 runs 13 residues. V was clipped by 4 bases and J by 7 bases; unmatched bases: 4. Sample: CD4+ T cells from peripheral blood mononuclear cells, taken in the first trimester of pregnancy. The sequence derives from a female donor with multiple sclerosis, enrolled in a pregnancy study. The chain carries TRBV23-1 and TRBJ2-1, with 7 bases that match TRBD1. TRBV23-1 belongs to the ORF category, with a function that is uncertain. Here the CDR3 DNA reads TGCGCCAGCAGTCGACAGGGTAGAAATGAGCAGTTCTTC. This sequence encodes CASSRQGRNEQFF.